This TCR beta chain was identified in a study of T-cell reconstitution after alpha-beta-depleted transplantation in children. Findings and caveats of the study: Several patients had high TCRbeta diversity at day 60; it came from surviving recipient T cells and thymic progenitors. Two months or so post-transplant, alpha-beta T cells reportedly derived from several hundred expanded graft clones. Newly generated T cells supplied most T-cell counts and diversity one year post-transplant.

This clonotype was counted many times. Antigen specificity is unknown. The TCRbeta library incorporated unique molecular identifiers. TCRdb called the PCR reads again in MiXCR, with one record for every CDR3 protein. This table has around 700,000 distinct CDR3 sequences, roughly 14% appearing once. The V end lost 3 bases, the J end lost 6 bases, and 22 bases lay between the germline ends. The CDR3 covers 16 residues. CDR1 and CDR2 (germline): SQVTM, ANQGSEA. The gene calls are TRBV29-1 and TRBJ2-3, with D maybe TRBD2 (6 bases). The sample in question was PBMCs, obtained before TCRalphabeta/CD19-depleted stem cell transplant. The TCR was taken from a girl aged 2 to 9 with congenital amegakaryocytic thrombocytopenia, due to receive a stem cell transplant. CDR3 sequence (DNA): TGCAGCGTTGAGAGCCTGGTGGGTCAGGGAGGCGATACGCAGTATTTT. Encoded protein: CSVESLVGQGGDTQYF.